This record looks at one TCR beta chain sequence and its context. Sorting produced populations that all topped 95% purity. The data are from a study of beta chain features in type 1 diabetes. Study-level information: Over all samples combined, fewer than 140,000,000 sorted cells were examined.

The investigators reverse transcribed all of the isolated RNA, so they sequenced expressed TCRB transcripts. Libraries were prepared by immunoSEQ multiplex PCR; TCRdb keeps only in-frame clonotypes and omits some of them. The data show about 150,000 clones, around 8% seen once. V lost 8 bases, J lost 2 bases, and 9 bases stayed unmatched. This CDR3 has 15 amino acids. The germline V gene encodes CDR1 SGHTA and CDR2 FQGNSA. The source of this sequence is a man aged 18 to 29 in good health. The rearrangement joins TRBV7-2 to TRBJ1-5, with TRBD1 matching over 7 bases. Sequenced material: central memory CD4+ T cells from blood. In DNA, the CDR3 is TGTGCCAGCGGGCGAGACAGGGTTGGCAATCAGCCCCAGCATTTT. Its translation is CASGRDRVGNQPQHF.